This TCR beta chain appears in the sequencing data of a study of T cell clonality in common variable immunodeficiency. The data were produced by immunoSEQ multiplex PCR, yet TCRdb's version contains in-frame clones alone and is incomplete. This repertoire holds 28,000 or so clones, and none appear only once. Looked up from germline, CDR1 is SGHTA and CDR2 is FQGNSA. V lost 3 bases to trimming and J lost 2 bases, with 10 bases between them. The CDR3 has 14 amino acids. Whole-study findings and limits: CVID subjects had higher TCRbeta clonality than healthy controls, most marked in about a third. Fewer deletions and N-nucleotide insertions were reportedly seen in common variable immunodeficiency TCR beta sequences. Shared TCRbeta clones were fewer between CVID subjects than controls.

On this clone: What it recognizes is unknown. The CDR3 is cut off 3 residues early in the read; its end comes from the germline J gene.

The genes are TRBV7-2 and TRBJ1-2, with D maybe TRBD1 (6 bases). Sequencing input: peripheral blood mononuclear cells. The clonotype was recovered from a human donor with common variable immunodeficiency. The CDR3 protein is CASSLGRGNYGYTF. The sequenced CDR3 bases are TGTGCCAGCAGCTTGGGAAGGGGGAACTATGGC. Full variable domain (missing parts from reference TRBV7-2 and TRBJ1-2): GAGVSQSPSNKVTEKGKDVELRCDPISGHTALYWYRQSLGQGLEFLIYFQGNSAPDKSGLPSDRFSAERTGGSVSTLTIQRTQQEDSAVYLCASSLGRGNYGYTFGSGTRLTVV.